This entry concerns a single T cell receptor (beta chain). The target antigen is unknown. This entry comes from a study of OX40 agonist ivuxolimab in advanced cancers. Looking at the study overall: The group had a mean age of around 60 years, ranged from 23 to 79, and was approximately 81% male. General study points: Among the least clonally expanded were partial responders at 0.1-3.0 mg/kg. Antigens targeted by the expanded peripheral T cells were not determined.

V shed 10 bases and J shed 6 bases, with 16 bases lying between them. Germline CDR1 is ENHRY and CDR2 is SYGVKD. The CDR3 consists of 12 residues. Measured with immunoSEQ multiplex PCR; TCRdb has only the in-frame clones, and not every one. The sample consists of 65,000 to 75,000 clones, approximately 84% of them appearing once. The chain joins TRBV10-3 to TRBJ2-7, with D uncertain. The source material was CD4+ or CD8+ T cells sorted from blood, sampled in a trial of the OX40 agonist ivuxolimab. This TCR was recovered from an adult with an advanced solid tumor such as melanoma, head and neck, liver or kidney cancer. The DNA of the CDR3 is TGTGCCAGCAAGCCCCCAGCTGGCGAGCAGTACTTC. Encoded protein: CASKPPAGEQYF.